The rows below give T cell receptor beta chains drawn from one sample of a study of T cell repertoires in cytomegalovirus infection. In TCRdb, the reads were re-called with MiXCR into one record per CDR3 protein. The repertoire includes roughly 230,000 distinct CDR3 sequences, roughly 22% of them detected once, and roughly 18% sits in the top ten. Source material: CD8+ T cells from PBMCs. Receptors originate from a human donor in good health (CMV status not recorded). Some clones in this sample may be carry-over from other donors' samples. Each CDR3 is given with its conserved first and last residue. The order of the fields is J gene, D gene, clone size, V gene, CDR3 protein, CDR3 DNA. D genes are given only for firm matches. Clone size is given for some rows only: seen once, a few or many times, or a class if the clone is expanded.

J: TRBJ2-1; D: -; size: -; V: TRBV6-6; CDR3: CAISASMTLEEFF; DNA: TGTGCCATCAGTGCTTCAATGACTTTAGAGGAGTTCTTC
J: TRBJ2-1; D: -; size: many; V: TRBV28; CDR3: CASQPPDSISYNEQFF; DNA: TGTGCCAGCCAACCACCCGACTCCATCTCCTACAATGAGCAGTTCTTC
J: TRBJ1-2; D: -; size: -; V: TRBV28; CDR3: CASRIINRDYGYTF; DNA: TGTGCCAGCAGGATAATTAACAGGGACTATGGCTACACCTTC
J: TRBJ1-6; D: -; size: few; V: TRBV20-1; CDR3: CSARDSPDSPLHF; DNA: TGCAGTGCTAGAGATTCCCCGGATTCACCCCTCCACTTT
J: TRBJ1-6; D: -; size: -; V: TRBV7-6; CDR3: CASSSSAGFNSPLHF; DNA: TGTGCCAGCAGCTCCTCGGCAGGGTTCAATTCACCCCTCCACTTT
J: TRBJ2-5; D: -; size: few; V: TRBV6-5; CDR3: CASSYADPPGETQYF; DNA: TGTGCCAGCAGTTACGCAGACCCACCAGGGGAGACCCAGTACTTC
J: TRBJ2-1; D: -; size: few; V: TRBV7-8; CDR3: CASSLANTGPYNEQFF; DNA: TGTGCCAGCAGCTTAGCGAACACGGGGCCCTACAATGAGCAGTTCTTC
J: TRBJ2-5; D: -; size: few; V: TRBV7-9; CDR3: CASRDRTGLETQYF; DNA: TGTGCCAGCAGGGACCGGACGGGGTTAGAGACCCAGTACTTC
J: TRBJ1-5; D: -; size: -; V: TRBV28; CDR3: CASSLSSLGQPQHF; DNA: TGTGCCAGCAGTTTAAGCTCATTGGGTCAGCCCCAGCATTTT
J: TRBJ1-2; D: -; size: -; V: TRBV28; CDR3: CASSLSLGYTF; DNA: TGTGCCAGCAGTTTATCCCTTGGCTACACCTTC
J: TRBJ1-2; D: -; size: many; V: TRBV7-2; CDR3: CASSFKRRFADGYTF; DNA: TGTGCCAGCAGCTTCAAAAGACGCTTTGCTGATGGCTACACCTTC
J: TRBJ2-5; D: -; size: few; V: TRBV12-3/TRBV12-4; CDR3: CASRQEGEVTETQYF; DNA: TGTGCCAGCAGGCAAGAGGGGGAGGTCACCGAGACCCAGTACTTC
J: TRBJ1-1; D: TRBD1; size: few; V: TRBV28; CDR3: CASNLGGETEAFF; DNA: TGTGCCAGCAACTTAGGGGGCGAGACTGAAGCTTTCTTT
J: TRBJ2-2; D: TRBD1; size: -; V: TRBV6-5; CDR3: CASSYSGQGESTGELFF; DNA: TGTGCCAGCAGTTACTCGGGACAGGGGGAGAGCACCGGGGAGCTGTTTTTT
J: TRBJ2-5; D: TRBD1; size: many; V: TRBV7-2; CDR3: CASSLIRGGETQYF; DNA: TGTGCCAGCAGCTTAATAAGAGGGGGCGAGACCCAGTACTTC
J: TRBJ2-5; D: -; size: -; V: TRBV27; CDR3: CASSLVYGGAETQYF; DNA: TGTGCCAGCAGTTTAGTCTACGGAGGGGCAGAGACCCAGTACTTC
J: TRBJ2-1; D: TRBD1; size: few; V: TRBV2; CDR3: CASSEGVGTGYFNEQFF; DNA: TGTGCCAGCAGTGAAGGAGTCGGGACAGGGTATTTCAATGAGCAGTTCTTC
J: TRBJ2-3; D: TRBD1; size: -; V: TRBV24-1; CDR3: CATSEWTGGTDTQYF; DNA: TGTGCCACCAGTGAGTGGACAGGGGGCACAGATACGCAGTATTTT
J: TRBJ1-1; D: -; size: -; V: TRBV13; CDR3: CASSLGIGDYSEAFF; DNA: TGTGCCAGCAGCTTAGGCATTGGGGACTATTCCGAGGCTTTCTTT